The subject of this entry is one T cell receptor (beta chain). Its specific antigen is unknown. Per-nucleotide qualities are absent, and no much larger clonotype sits a single base away. Trimming takes 4 bases from V and 5 bases from J, and the germline ends sit 15 bases apart. The CDR3 holds 14 amino acids from the cysteine to the phenylalanine. Only CDR3 DNA remains: 42 bases, in frame from the first base. Based on the germline V gene (reference sequence), the CDR1 and CDR2 sequences are SEHNR and FQNEAQ. Using the deep immunoSEQ assay, multiplex PCR amplified TCR CDR3 regions from genomic DNA. Genomic DNA extracted from each cell subset was distributed evenly over all wells of several immunoSEQ 96-well plates, and each plate served as one replicate. Each replicate PCR for sorted subsets received around 200 ng genomic DNA, equal to some 32,000 T cell genomes. Purified libraries were quantified with a Qubit 3.0 fluorometer, sized on a Bioanalyzer 2100, and re-quantified with the KAPA Library Quantification kit. Every immunoSEQ 96-well plate was sequenced on a separate single-read 150-cycle Illumina NextSeq 550 flow cell. The authors' pipeline ran thus. Because only junctional sequences without quality scores were contained in the immunoSEQ output, filtering matching that applied to full-length reads could not be performed. Sequences were annotated with PyIR, a Python wrapper for IgBLAST v1.9, using IMGT germline references to assign V/J genes and CDR3. Reads were removed for weak V/J assignments (E-value above 1e-6), missing CDR3, stop codons, out-of-frame junctions, or ambiguous translated residues. V3J clonotypes were defined as sequences sharing the same inferred V gene, J gene, and CDR3 amino acid sequence. Percentage overlap between repertoires was calculated by dividing the number of shared unique clonotypes by the size of the smaller repertoire. RTK rarefaction, the Chao1 estimator, and Recon v2.1 estimates of unobserved clonotypes were used to assess repertoire richness. Generation probabilities for all TCRbeta clonotypes obtained by the gDNA method from a few donors were computed using OLGA. This is the immuneACCESS table as TCRdb keeps it, with only in-frame sequences that have V and J called. A part of the clones is gone; compared with another copy, unresolved V genes explain less than half, and the rest is unexplained. D and trimming come from the DNA, and the V and J calls and clone size come from that table. This sample lists about 2.3 million clones; 85% to 95% were detected once. The leading ten clones occupy 0.3% to 0.4% of the sample.

The data were taken from a study of shared clonotypes between healthy human individuals (dated by TCRdb to 2020 to 2021). The study in broad terms: The cohort comprised two women and a few men aged 18 to 49 years. To increase sequencing depth and limit assay-specific biases, different laboratories used diverse techniques to prepare libraries and sequence TCR repertoires. For each donor, CD4 naive and CD4 memory were each run on three plates, CD8 naive on two plates, and CD8 memory on one plate. Between about 0.94 and 8.9 billion PBMCs per donor were obtained by leukapheresis. The study deeply sequenced blood TCR repertoires of five healthy adults to estimate repertoire size and the extent of clonotype sharing between individuals.

The donors were healthy, HIV-negative adults who had no recently reported acute infections or vaccinations. All donors were Caucasian adults living in Nashville, Tennessee, USA. CD4+ T cells were enriched by magnetic negative selection; naive cells were then positively selected on CD45RA, and the negative fraction formed the memory subset. Blood was obtained by leukapheresis, after which PBMCs were separated by Ficoll-Histopaque density gradient centrifugation and cryopreserved in liquid nitrogen vapor phase. Analytical flow cytometry was used to check the purity and quantity of every magnetically sorted T cell population. From each sorted fraction, genomic DNA was isolated and quantified by UV absorbance on a Nanodrop 2000c. Broader findings and caveats from the paper: Because the study included a small number of donors, the genetic and exposure-history diversity represented was limited. Compared with non-shared clonotypes, clonotypes shared by all four sorted-subset donors had higher generation probabilities. Incomplete sequencing was indicated by rarefaction of sorted-subset datasets, despite the large sequencing depth. Naive subsets generally had larger estimated clonotype richness than memory subsets did. Sampling was limited to blood, and TCR repertoires in tissue likely differ from TCR repertoires in blood. When a handful of donors were compared, the shared fraction of clonotypes was about 5% for naive CD4, roughly 3.3% for naive CD8, about 2.5% for memory CD4, and approximately 0.4% for memory CD8. Based on pairwise subsampling, the degree of clonotype sharing among donors was expected to be affected by sequencing depth.

Sequences were obtained from naive CD4+ T cells from PBMCs. The cell subset or site label of this sample denotes: CD45RA+ positively selected. This sequence originates from a man between 18 and 29 years old in good health. Some clones in this sample may be carry-over from other donors' samples. This sequence uses TRBV7-9 and TRBJ2-7; tentative D gene TRBD2, with 5 bases matching. The CDR3: CASSSTRGFDEQYF. Read as DNA, the sequence is TGTGCCAGCAGCTCAACACGAGGGTTCGACGAGCAGTACTTC. Supplemented by the reference TRBV7-9 and TRBJ2-7 proteins around the CDR3, the complete variable domain is DTGVSQNPRHKITKRGQNVTFRCDPISEHNRLYWYRQTLGQGPEFLTYFQNEAQLEKSRLLSDRFSAERPKGSFSTLEIQRTEQGDSAMYLCASSSTRGFDEQYFGPGTRLTVT.